The 29 T cell receptor beta chains in this list originate from one sample, sequenced in a study of blood T cell repertoires in COVID-19 (dated by TCRdb to about 2020). Library preparation was by the immunoSEQ multiplex PCR assay. This is the immuneACCESS table as TCRdb keeps it, with only in-frame sequences that have V and J called. A part of the clones is gone; compared with another copy, unresolved V genes explain less than half, and the rest is unexplained. This sample lists about 220,000 clones; 65% to 90% were detected once. The biggest ten clones account for about 4.8% of the sample. The specimen was peripheral blood. The receptors come from an older woman with acute or convalescent COVID-19.

This clone was detected only once. This rearrangement joins TRBV4-2 to TRBJ1-1, with D unclear. The CDR3 is 15 residues long. Germline V gene sequence: CDR1 LGHNA, CDR2 YNFKEQ. V was cut by 0 bases and J by 0 bases, with 8 bases left in between. The CDR3 sequence: CASSQEREMNTEAFF. CDR3 DNA sequence: TGTGCCAGCAGCCAAGAGCGGGAGATGAACACTGAAGCTTTCTTT.

The chain recombines TRBV4-2 with TRBJ1-4; D is undetermined. The germline V gene has CDR1 LGHNA and CDR2 YNFKEQ. The CDR3 has 15 residues. With 0 bases removed from V and 7 bases from J, the gap between germline ends came to 12 bases. The CDR3 is CASSQEDREGEKLFF. The CDR3 nucleotides read TGTGCCAGCAGCCAAGAGGACCGGGAAGGTGAAAAACTGTTTTTT.

The J gene is TRBJ1-1, the V gene TRBV7-2; TRBD1 matches at 8 bases. The length of the CDR3 is 15 residues. The junction had 2 bases not matched to a gene; V was cut back by 2 bases and J by 0 bases. Germline values: CDR1 SGHTA, CDR2 FQGNSA. The CDR3 reads CASSLTGGVNTEAFF. CDR3 DNA: TGTGCCAGCAGCTTAACAGGGGGAGTGAACACTGAAGCTTTCTTT.

The J gene is TRBJ1-5, the V gene TRBV7-2, with D perhaps TRBD1 (5 bases). This CDR3 is built from 14 residues. Per germline, CDR1 SGHTA and CDR2 FQGNSA. V was shortened by 5 bases and J by 3 bases, with 11 bases between the two germline ends. The CDR3 sequence is CASSVDSVNQPQHF. DNA of the CDR3: TGTGCCAGCAGCGTCGACAGCGTCAATCAGCCCCAGCATTTT.

The rearrangement uses TRBV19 and TRBJ2-2; 12 positions match TRBD2. V was pared by 6 bases and J by 5 bases, with 10 bases of the junction left unmatched. The CDR3 is 17 residues long. Germline values: CDR1 LNHDA, CDR2 SQIVND (reference sequence). DNA for the CDR3: TGTGCCAGTAGATGGGGGACTAGCGGGTTTTTAACCGGGGAGCTGTTTTTT. Translating it yields CASRWGTSGFLTGELFF.

The chain uses TRBV5-6 and TRBJ2-7; perhaps TRBD2 as D (5 bases). The CDR3 has 13 residues. Germline lookup yields CDR1 SGHDT and CDR2 YYEEEE. The V gene lost 4 bases and the J gene lost 3 bases, with 11 bases spanning the gap. CDR3 DNA: TGTGCCAGCAGCCTAGCCGGCTTCTACGAGCAGTACTTC. Translation: CASSLAGFYEQYF.

The V call is TRBV24-1, the J call TRBJ1-2; D remains unclear. This CDR3 has 16 residues. Germline assignment: CDR1 KGHDR and CDR2 SFDVKD. V gave up 4 bases and J gave up 5 bases, with 19 bases separating them. The CDR3 protein is CATSDPTGEGLYGYTF. The CDR3 DNA sequence: TGTGCCACCAGTGACCCTACCGGAGAAGGCCTATATGGCTACACCTTC.

This clone showed up just once. This chain links TRBV7-9 with TRBJ1-2; TRBD1 matches at 10 bases. The CDR3 totals 15 residues. V dropped 5 bases and J dropped 2; count of bases not matched to a gene: 5. Germline CDR1 SEHNR, CDR2 FQNEAQ (reference sequence). This CDR3 is CASSGQGGMNYGYTF. The DNA of the CDR3 is TGTGCCAGCAGCGGACAGGGGGGAATGAACTATGGCTACACCTTC.

Only a few counts were recorded for this clone. V usage is TRBV7-2 and J usage is TRBJ2-7, with D possibly TRBD1 on 6 matching bases. The germline CDR1 and CDR2 sequences are SGHTA and FQGNSA. The CDR3 covers 15 residues. Trimming removed 5 bases from V and 5 bases from J, with 19 bases in between. CDR3 sequence (DNA): TGTGCCAGCAGCGTGTGGGGGCCCTCTAGACACGAGCAGTACTTC. Amino acid sequence: CASSVWGPSRHEQYF.

The chain has TRBV6-2 or TRBV6-3 and TRBJ1-2; tentative D call: TRBD1 (6 bases). Between the trimmed V and J ends, which lost 6 bases and 4 bases, there was a span of 15 bases. Germline values: CDR1 MNHEY, CDR2 SVGEGT. The CDR3 length is 14 residues. CDR3 nucleotide sequence: TGTGCCAGCAGACCTACAGGGACGCGCTATGGCTACACCTTC. This encodes CASRPTGTRYGYTF.

This rearrangement joins TRBV10-3 to TRBJ1-4, with TRBD1 matching over 7 bases. The V gene end was trimmed by 4 bases and the J gene end by 3 bases; junction bases not matched to a gene: 5. Looked up from germline, CDR1 is ENHRY and CDR2 is SYGVKD. This CDR3 has 15 amino acids. This chain's CDR3 is CAISGGGLANEKLFF. The CDR3 nucleotides are TGTGCCATCAGTGGAGGGGGCTTAGCTAATGAAAAACTGTTTTTT.

The chain recombines TRBV15 with TRBJ1-3; tentative D call: TRBD1 (6 bases). The germline V gene has CDR1 LNHNV and CDR2 YYDKDF (reference sequence). The CDR3 totals 17 residues. The germline V and J ends were trimmed by 0 bases and 0 bases, with 12 bases remaining between them. The CDR3 loop reads CATSREKGVPSGNTIYF. For the CDR3, the DNA is TGTGCCACCAGCAGAGAGAAGGGGGTTCCCTCTGGAAACACCATATATTTT.

The V and J genes are TRBV5-8 and TRBJ1-1; the D gene is possibly TRBD1 (5 bases). The CDR3 is made up of 14 amino acids. CDR1 SGHTS and CDR2 YDEGEE come from the germline V gene. Trimming pared 4 bases from V and 6 bases from J, leaving 16 bases between. The CDR3 region has the DNA TGTGCCAGCAGCAAACAGGTCGGTTGGGCTGAAGCTTTCTTT. Its translation: CASSKQVGWAEAFF.

The chain links TRBV27 to TRBJ1-2; 11 positions agree with TRBD1. Trimming removed 6 bases from V and 5 bases from J; junction bases left unmatched: 8. The CDR3 totals 15 residues. Germline values: CDR1 MNHEY, CDR2 SMNVEV (reference sequence). CDR3 DNA: TGTGCCAGCAGCGGGACAGGGGGAGAGGGTTATGGCTACACCTTC. Translating it yields CASSGTGGEGYGYTF.

The chain has TRBV30 and TRBJ1-2, with D possibly being TRBD1 (5 bases). The CDR3 loop spans 12 amino acids. Trimming removed 1 base at V and 4 bases at J, with 7 bases between. The germline V gene has CDR1 GTSNPN and CDR2 SVGIG (reference sequence). The CDR3 region is CAWSAQGYGYTF. The CDR3 DNA follows: TGTGCCTGGAGTGCGCAGGGCTATGGCTACACCTTC.

The V call is TRBV4-3, the J call TRBJ2-2; D possibly corresponds to TRBD2 (5 bases). Trimming took 0 bases from V and 4 from J, leaving 15 bases between them. Germline-derived CDR1 and CDR2 are LGHNA and YSLEER. This CDR3 contains 17 residues. The CDR3 region is CASSQDNAGSPTGELFF. CDR3 DNA: TGCGCCAGCAGCCAAGATAATGCGGGCAGCCCCACCGGGGAGCTGTTTTTT.

This clone was seen just once. This chain uses TRBV25-1 with TRBJ2-6; TRBD1 matches 7 bases. J lost 0 bases, V lost 4 bases, and 6 bases had no gene match. The CDR3 covers 17 residues. The V gene's germline CDR1 is MGHDK and CDR2 SYGVNS. The chain's CDR3 is CASSGTGIPSGANVLTF. In DNA, the CDR3 is TGTGCCAGCAGTGGGACAGGTATACCCTCTGGGGCCAACGTCCTGACTTTC.

The chain is built from TRBV27 and TRBJ1-5; 11 bases are shared with TRBD1. Looked up from germline, CDR1 is MNHEY and CDR2 is SMNVEV (reference sequence). The junction had 4 bases not matched to a gene; V was cut back by 5 bases and J by 7 bases. The CDR3 has 14 amino acids. CDR3 loop: CASSRGDRGQPQHF. CDR3 coding DNA: TGTGCCAGCAGTCGAGGGGACAGGGGGCAGCCCCAGCATTTT.

The chain recombines TRBV7-2 with TRBJ2-2; D might be TRBD2 (5 bases). CDR1 and CDR2 from the germline V gene are SGHTA and FQGNSA. Between the trimmed V and J ends, which lost 0 bases and 10 bases, there was a span of 12 bases. The CDR3 contains 14 residues. CDR3 region: CASSLALPGTELFF. The CDR3 DNA is TGTGCCAGCAGCTTAGCGCTCCCGGGAACGGAGCTGTTTTTT.

This chain links TRBV2 with TRBJ1-1; D is undetermined. V lost 7 bases and J lost 0, with 12 bases in between. The germline V gene has CDR1 SNHLY and CDR2 FYNNEI. The CDR3 is 14 residues long. The CDR3 bases are TGTGCCAGCAAGGTCGGAGGGTTGAACACTGAAGCTTTCTTT. Translated, it gives CASKVGGLNTEAFF.

The sample holds one count of this clone. V and J are TRBV4-2 and TRBJ2-5; 15 positions agree with TRBD2. V trimming: 4 bases; J trimming: 1 base; junction bases outside the gene matches: 10. Germline V gives CDR1 LGHNA, CDR2 YNFKEQ. This CDR3 is 19 amino acids long. The CDR3 nucleotides are TGTGCCAGCAGCCGGACTAGCGGGGGGGTCGGTTGGTCCCAAGAGACCCAGTACTTC. It codes for CASSRTSGGVGWSQETQYF.

This clone was counted a few times. This chain links TRBV19 with TRBJ1-2; D is possibly TRBD1 (6 bases). Germline V gene lookup returns CDR1 LNHDA and CDR2 SQIVND (reference sequence). V was trimmed by 9 bases and J by 6 bases, leaving 20 bases between them. CDR3 length: 14 residues. CDR3 in amino acids: CASRGRGREDGYTF. Here the CDR3 DNA reads TGTGCCAGCCGAGGGAGGGGGAGGGAGGATGGCTACACCTTC.

The V gene is TRBV7-2, the J gene TRBJ2-7, with D unresolved. The CDR3 is made up of 11 amino acids. Germline V lookup: CDR1 SGHTA, CDR2 FQGNSA. V lost 1 base and J 9 bases, leaving 7 bases between the germline ends. In nucleotides, the CDR3 is TGTGCCAGCAGCTTAGGACATTCGCAGTACTTC. It translates to CASSLGHSQYF.

This clone was seen a few times. J is TRBJ1-2 and V is TRBV28; 7 bases map to TRBD1. CDR1 and CDR2 (germline): MDHEN, SYDVKM. The J segment lost 7 bases and the V segment lost 5 bases, leaving 10 bases of the junction unmatched. CDR3 length: 14 residues. CDR3 bases: TGTGCCAGCAGTCGACAGGGTCCTGTGACTGGCTACACCTTC. Encoded protein: CASSRQGPVTGYTF.

V usage is TRBV13 and J usage is TRBJ1-4, with TRBD1 matching 9 bases. The germline V gene has CDR1 PRHDT and CDR2 FYEKMQ (reference sequence). The CDR3 spans 15 residues. V was clipped by 0 bases and J by 7 bases; unmatched bases: 3. The CDR3 sequence: CASSLGGQGREKLFF. The CDR3 DNA sequence: TGTGCCAGCAGCTTAGGAGGACAGGGGCGTGAAAAACTGTTTTTT.

The genes are TRBV5-6 and TRBJ1-1; no clear D gene. The CDR3 length is 14 residues. CDR1 is SGHDT, CDR2 YYEEEE, per germline. Between the trimmed V and J ends, which lost 1 base and 1 base, there was a span of 8 bases. The CDR3 sequence is CASSLYAENTEAFF. The DNA of the CDR3 is TGTGCCAGCAGCTTGTATGCAGAGAACACTGAAGCTTTCTTT.

J is TRBJ1-4 and V is TRBV2; tentatively, D is TRBD1 (6 bases). Per the germline V gene, CDR1 is SNHLY and CDR2 is FYNNEI. Trimming cost V 2 bases and J 0 bases, with 10 bases left between them. The CDR3 loop spans 16 amino acids. The CDR3 loop is CASSEQGRATNEKLFF. DNA of the CDR3: TGTGCCAGCAGTGAACAGGGGAGGGCAACTAATGAAAAACTGTTTTTT.

The chain is built from TRBV7-9 and TRBJ1-3; D uncertain. This CDR3 region has 16 residues. Trimming took 1 base from V and 0 from J, leaving 10 bases between them. In germline, CDR1 is SEHNR, CDR2 FQNEAQ (reference sequence). CDR3 in amino acids: CASSLVVTSSGNTIYF. CDR3 sequence (DNA): TGTGCCAGCAGCTTAGTAGTAACGAGCTCTGGAAACACCATATATTTT.

This clone was recorded once. The rearrangement joins TRBV27 to TRBJ1-1, with no clear D. The CDR3 covers 12 residues. V lost 2 bases and J lost 7, with 8 bases in between. The germline V gene has CDR1 MNHEY and CDR2 SMNVEV (reference sequence). The CDR3 DNA sequence: TGTGCCAGCAGTTTAACACGGGGTGAAGCTTTCTTT. Its translation is CASSLTRGEAFF.